This section outlines one T cell receptor (beta chain) sequence together with its context. A clone one base away is much larger, so this may be a read error. The data were taken from a study of identical twins. V trimming: 10 bases; J trimming: 5 bases; junction bases outside the gene matches: 10. CDR1 is MNHNS and CDR2 is SASEGT in the germline V gene. The CDR3 is 14 amino acids. TCRdb reprocessed the 5' RACE reads via MiXCR and lists one record per CDR3 protein. The data show some 500,000 distinct CDR3 sequences, with more than 13% seen just once and about 1% held by the top ten. This same sample was also taken into another study, of yellow fever vaccine responses in identical twins.

The gene calls are TRBV6-1 and TRBJ2-2, with 7 bases matching TRBD1. This TCR came from a woman younger than 35 in good health. Sequenced sample: CD4+ T cells sorted from blood. The CDR3 loop is CANRPGQPTGELFF. Here the CDR3 DNA reads TGTGCCAACAGACCGGGACAGCCTACCGGGGAGCTGTTTTTT.